Each of the 12 T cell receptor beta chains below was sequenced from the same sample in a study of blood T cells in healthy people across ages. Primed by a sample-barcoded 5' primer and a J-beta primer mix, a second PCR proceeded for roughly 7 to 12 cycles. TCRdb fed the 5' RACE reads into MiXCR, producing one record per CDR3 protein. The top ten hold less than 20% of the sample, which has hundreds of thousands of distinct CDR3 sequences, under 30% seen once. Sequencing input: blood. Receptors originate from an elderly woman in good health.

This clonotype appeared many times. This rearrangement joins TRBV7-2 to TRBJ1-2; possibly TRBD1 for D (6 bases). CDR1 SGHTA and CDR2 FQGNSA come from the germline V gene. Trimming pared 1 base from V and 8 bases from J, leaving 17 bases between. The CDR3 sequence is 15 residues long. CDR3 coding DNA: TGTGCCAGCAGCTTAGGTCCTACAGGGCCAGGCGGCTACACCTTC. Protein sequence: CASSLGPTGPGGYTF.

This clonotype was detected many times. This rearrangement joins TRBV6-5 to TRBJ1-1; 7 bases line up with TRBD1. J lost 5 bases, V lost 2 bases, and 11 bases had no gene match. Germline V lookup: CDR1 MNHEY, CDR2 SVGAGI. The CDR3 contains 16 residues. The DNA of the CDR3 is TGTGCCAGCAGTTACGAGGGGGCGAGGAGGAGAACTGAAGCTTTCTTT. Amino acid sequence: CASSYEGARRRTEAFF.

This clonotype turned up a few times. Possible read error: a much larger clone is one base away. The CDR3 spells CATSDTLTSNEQYF. CDR3 in DNA: TGTGCCACCAGTGATACCCTGACCAGCAATGAGCAGTACTTC. The J gene is TRBJ2-5, the V gene TRBV24-1, with no clear D. V lost 3 bases and J 11 bases, leaving 18 bases between the germline ends. CDR3 length equals 14 residues. Per the germline V gene, CDR1 is KGHDR and CDR2 is SFDVKD.

Concerning this clonotype: At one of its ends the junction is not consistent with the germline gene, which may arise from a read error. CDR3 nucleotides: TGCGCCGGCAGCCTGGATGCGGACACTGGGTCTTTCTTT. Translated: CAGSLDADTGSFF. The V and J genes are TRBV5-1 and TRBJ1-1; D may be TRBD1 (5 bases). The length of the CDR3 is 13 residues. The V gene's germline CDR1 is SGHRS and CDR2 YFSETQ.

This clonotype was counted between two and nine times. A clone one base away is much larger, so this may be a read error. The chain carries TRBV30 and TRBJ1-6; weak D call: TRBD1 (5 bases). This CDR3 contains 14 residues. Germline V lookup: CDR1 GTSNPN, CDR2 SVGIG (reference sequence). The CDR3 coding sequence is TGTGCCTGGAGTGTAAGGGGAGATAATTCACCCCCCCACTTT. This translates into CAWSVRGDNSPPHF.

This clonotype was found many times. The V and J genes are TRBV4-2 and TRBJ1-1; a weak D match, TRBD1 (5 bases). Germline V gives CDR1 LGHNA, CDR2 YNFKEQ. V lost 1 base to trimming and J lost 7 bases, with 10 bases between them. CDR3 length: 13 residues. CDR3: CASSQVRGFEAFF. The CDR3 region has the DNA TGTGCCAGCAGCCAAGTCCGGGGGTTTGAAGCTTTCTTT.

V usage is TRBV6-5 and J usage is TRBJ1-1, with TRBD1 identical over 12 bases. V dropped 2 bases and J dropped 0; count of bases not matched to a gene: 4. The CDR3 loop spans 17 amino acids. Germline V gives CDR1 MNHEY, CDR2 SVGAGI. The CDR3 loop reads CASSYRGTGGMNTEAFF. The CDR3 bases are TGTGCCAGCAGTTACAGGGGGACAGGGGGCATGAACACTGAAGCTTTCTTT.

A single count supports this clonotype. The chain recombines TRBV7-2 with TRBJ2-7, with D perhaps TRBD2 (6 bases). V was cut by 5 bases and J by 4 bases, with 27 bases left in between. The CDR3 length is 18 residues. Per the germline V gene, CDR1 is SGHTA and CDR2 is FQGNSA. CDR3 sequence: CASSPQSGGRGTDYEQYF. CDR3 nucleotides: TGTGCCAGCAGCCCCCAATCCGGAGGGCGGGGAACCGATTACGAGCAGTACTTC.

The sample holds many counts of this clonotype. This chain links TRBV2 with TRBJ2-7; TRBD2 might be the D (6 bases). V dropped 8 bases and J dropped 4 bases, with 12 bases sitting between them. The germline CDR1 and CDR2 sequences are SNHLY and FYNNEI. The CDR3 spans 12 residues. The CDR3, as DNA: TGTGCCAGCGGTGGGGAGGCGTACGAGCAGTACTTC. Translating it yields CASGGEAYEQYF.

This clonotype was counted at least ten times. The rearrangement uses TRBV18 and TRBJ1-4, with 8 bases identical to TRBD1. The CDR3 consists of 15 residues. V lost 6 bases, J lost 8 bases, and 11 bases stayed unmatched. Per germline, CDR1 KGHSH and CDR2 LQKENI. In DNA form, the CDR3 reads TGTGCCAGCTCCCAGGGGGCAGAGGCCCACGAAAAACTGTTTTTT. This encodes CASSQGAEAHEKLFF.

Details on this clonotype: One base away lies a much larger clone, so this may be a sequencing read error. V gene TRBV5-6 combines with J gene TRBJ2-7; 7 bases agree with TRBD1. This CDR3 spans 16 amino acids. The germline gives CDR1 SGHDT, CDR2 YYEEEE. CDR3 sequence reads: CASSRSPTGKSYEHYF. The DNA of the CDR3 is TGTGCCAGCAGCCGTTCTCCGACAGGGAAATCCTACGAGCATTACTTC.

The V call is TRBV20-1, the J call TRBJ2-7; D remains unclear. The germline V gene has CDR1 DFQATT and CDR2 SNEGSKA (reference sequence). The CDR3 covers 15 residues. Trimming shortened V by 4 bases and J by 0 bases, and 16 bases separated the two germline ends. CDR3 loop: CSATGRATPSYEQYF. The CDR3 coding sequence is TGCAGTGCTACCGGACGCGCTACACCCTCCTACGAGCAGTACTTC.